These 10 T cell receptor beta chains originate from one sample sequenced in a study of technical replicates of blood from a few donors. Repertoires were generated with immunoSEQ multiplex PCR, while TCRdb's copy carries only in-frame clones and drops some. In the table there are some 80,000 clones, 97% of which are singletons. The sequencing input was T cells isolated from PBMCs. These receptors originate from a human donor in good health.

The chain couples TRBV5-4 to TRBJ2-7, with 7 positions matching TRBD1. The CDR3 is 13 amino acids. CDR1 and CDR2 (germline): SGHNT, YYREEE (reference sequence). Trimming took 4 bases from V and 4 from J; bases not matched to a gene: 5. CDR3: CASSPGTEYEQYF. The CDR3 coding sequence is TGTGCCAGCAGCCCAGGGACAGAATACGAGCAGTACTTC.

The gene calls are TRBV4-3 and TRBJ2-5; 9 nucleotides line up with TRBD2. CDR3 size: 15 residues. V gave up 3 bases and J gave up 4 bases; unmatched junction bases: 6. From germline, CDR1 is LGHNA and CDR2 YSLEER. The CDR3, as DNA: TGCGCCAGCAGCCACTTTAGCGGGAGTACAGAGACCCAGTACTTC. This encodes CASSHFSGSTETQYF.

The V gene is TRBV5-8, the J gene TRBJ1-4, with D maybe TRBD1 (5 bases). Per germline, CDR1 SGHTS and CDR2 YDEGEE. With 3 bases removed from V and 5 bases from J, the gap between germline ends came to 14 bases. CDR3 size: 15 residues. The CDR3 nucleotides read TGTGCCAGCAGCTGGTCAGGGCGGTCGAATGAAAAACTGTTTTTT. The encoded protein is CASSWSGRSNEKLFF.

In nucleotides, the CDR3 is TGTGCCAGCAGGGTGGACAGGGCTAACGAGCAGTACTTC. Protein product: CASRVDRANEQYF. The rearrangement joins TRBV2 to TRBJ2-7; 8 positions match TRBD1. The CDR3 runs to 13 residues. Germline V gives CDR1 SNHLY, CDR2 FYNNEI. V trimming: 6 bases; J trimming: 5 bases; junction bases outside the gene matches: 6.

The V gene is TRBV6-6, the J gene TRBJ2-3; TRBD1 matches at 8 bases. The V gene end was trimmed by 5 bases and the J gene end by 1 base; junction bases not matched to a gene: 8. The CDR3 consists of 16 residues. Germline CDR1 is MNHNY and CDR2 is SVGAGI (reference sequence). The CDR3: CASSPTGGGGTDTQYF. In nucleotides, the CDR3 is TGTGCCAGCAGTCCTACAGGGGGAGGAGGCACAGATACGCAGTATTTT.

In its sample, this clone was seen once. The chain has TRBV28 and TRBJ2-1; 9 bases are shared with TRBD1. Germline values: CDR1 MDHEN, CDR2 SYDVKM. V lost 5 bases and J lost 7; bases outside the gene matches: 12. This CDR3 region has 16 residues. The CDR3 region has the DNA TGTGCCAGCAGTCCTTTCGGACAGGGGTATGGTAATGAGCAGTTCTTC. Residues: CASSPFGQGYGNEQFF.

The J gene is TRBJ2-7, the V gene TRBV7-9; 8 nucleotides line up with TRBD2. The J segment lost 11 bases and the V segment lost 5 bases, leaving 11 bases of the junction unmatched. This CDR3 has 13 amino acids. Germline lookup yields CDR1 SEHNR and CDR2 FQNEAQ (reference sequence). CDR3 amino acids: CASSRPSGWVEYF. CDR3 bases: TGTGCCAGCAGCCGTCCTAGCGGGTGGGTGGAGTACTTC.

CDR3 sequence reads: CASGLAGDTGELFF. The CDR3 nucleotides read TGTGCTAGTGGTTTGGCAGGGGACACCGGGGAGCTGTTTTTT. This chain connects TRBV12-5 to TRBJ2-2, with D possibly being TRBD1 (6 bases). Germline V gene data show CDR1 as LGHNT and CDR2 as FRNRAP. V was pared by 1 base and J by 3 bases, with 6 bases between. This CDR3 region has 14 residues.

The J gene is TRBJ1-1, the V gene TRBV9, with D possibly being TRBD1 (5 bases). The CDR3 spans 12 residues. The germline V and J ends were trimmed by 7 bases and 2 bases, with 9 bases remaining between them. Germline values: CDR1 SGDLS, CDR2 YYNGEE. CDR3 protein: CASGRGNTEAFF. CDR3 nucleotide sequence: TGTGCCAGCGGAAGGGGCAACACTGAAGCTTTCTTT.

As regards this clone: Other nucleotide sequences from this sample produce the same CDR3. The chain carries TRBV7-9 and TRBJ2-7; D ambiguous. The germline V gene encodes CDR1 SEHNR and CDR2 FQNEAQ (reference sequence). The CDR3 length is 11 residues. The V end was cut by 5 bases, the J end by 3 bases, with 5 bases between. CDR3 protein: CASSLRYEQYF. The CDR3, as DNA: TGTGCCAGCAGCCTACGCTACGAGCAGTACTTC. The complete variable domain, with remaining parts taken from reference TRBV7-9 and TRBJ2-7, reads DTGVSQNPRHKITKRGQNVTFRCDPISEHNRLYWYRQTLGQGPEFLTYFQNEAQLEKSRLLSDRFSAERPKGSFSTLEIQRTEQGDSAMYLCASSLRYEQYFGPGTRLTVT.